Given below is one TCR beta chain in context. Its antigen is unknown. An input of about 0.5 to 1 ug of RNA was subjected to reverse transcription using random hexamers. A single record per CDR3 protein comes from TCRdb applying MiXCR to the immunoSEQ multiplex PCR reads. This sample has 95,000 to 150,000 distinct CDR3 sequences; around 96% occur once, and the top ten carry approximately 0.15%. This sample was included in a study of CD8 T cells in Susac syndrome. Study-wide points: There was no clonal expansion in the CD4+ T cell repertoires of Susac syndrome.

Sequencing of TCR beta was performed on blood CD8+ T cells and on blood CD4+ T cells. In Susac syndrome patients, recently defined diagnostic criteria for definite or probable disease were met. Negative magnetic isolation gave CD8+ and CD4+ cells; FACS enriched CD8+ TEMRA. The sample comprised CD4+ T cells from PBMCs. The TCR was taken from a human donor with Susac syndrome.

The chain's CDR3 is CASSLSSSGLYEQYF. CDR3 DNA sequence: TGTGCCAGCAGCTTAAGCTCCAGCGGGCTCTACGAGCAGTACTTC. The J gene is TRBJ2-7, the V gene TRBV7-2; D is possibly TRBD2 (6 bases). Germline V lookup: CDR1 SGHTA, CDR2 FQGNSA. This CDR3 contains 15 residues. Deletions cut 2 bases from V and 3 bases from J, with 14 bases between.